This T cell receptor beta chain is from a study of T cell clonotyping in hematopoietic cell transplantation. As for the study in general: Cytoreduction preceded collection of pretransplant recipient samples. Study-wide points: Without cell sorting, CD4 versus CD8 contributions remain unresolved. At the given depth, recipient repertoires were over 95% de novo clonotypes. After transplant, recipient diversity fell while pathologically expanded clonotypes grew through day 180.

This table comes from immunoSEQ multiplex PCR, and its TCRdb copy is limited to in-frame clones, with some not included. The sample lists some 29,000 clones; approximately 82% were seen once. Trimming removed 0 bases from V and 6 bases from J, with 6 bases in between. The CDR3 spans 12 residues. CDR1 is SGDLS, CDR2 YYNGEE, per germline. Turning to this clone: Its matching antigen is unknown. Within the sample, other DNA sequences also encode this same CDR3.

Time point of the sample: recipient sample about 28 days before transplant, after cytoreduction. This sequence joins TRBV9 and TRBJ1-2; no reliable D call. This clonotype originated in a man aged 35 to 55 with acute myeloid leukemia. Some clones in this sample may be carry-over from other donors' samples. This specimen was peripheral blood mononuclear cells, taken before stem cell transplant. CDR3 sequence reads: CASSVVGNGYTF. CDR3 coding DNA: TGTGCCAGCAGCGTAGTGGGGAATGGCTACACCTTC.